The 2 T cell receptor beta chains reported below all come from one sample, sequenced in a study of vaccination and CD4 T cells after COVID-19. The study sequenced cultured CD4+ T cell DNA using the Oncomine TCR Beta short-read assay. TCRdb ran MiXCR on the PCR reads and lists one entry per CDR3 protein. The sample records fewer than 20,000 distinct CDR3 sequences, roughly 51% being singletons. Their specific antigens are unknown. As for treatment: roughly 10-day PBMC culture with coronavirus spike peptide pools or control peptides (ViraFEST assay). The material was cultured CD4+ T cells from blood, obtained after SARS-CoV-2 vaccination. These receptors originate from a human donor with COVID-19.

The V and J genes are TRBV7-8 and TRBJ2-7, with D possibly TRBD2 on 7 matching bases. From germline, CDR1 is SGHVS and CDR2 FQNEAQ. Trimming shortened V by 3 bases and J by 10 bases, and 16 bases separated the two germline ends. The CDR3 spans 13 residues. CDR3 sequence: CASSLDSGVDQYF. In DNA form, the CDR3 reads TGTGCCAGCAGCTTGGACAGCGGGGTGGATCAGTACTTC.

The chain combines TRBV7-9 with TRBJ1-2, with unresolved D. The germline CDR1 and CDR2 sequences are SEHNR and FQNEAQ (reference sequence). The CDR3 is made up of 13 amino acids. V was shortened by 1 base and J by 4 bases, with 7 bases between the two germline ends. The CDR3 here is CASSLVGGYGYTF. The DNA for the CDR3 is TGTGCCAGCAGCTTAGTGGGCGGCTATGGCTACACCTTC. The variable domain in full, completed from reference TRBV7-9 and TRBJ1-2, reads DTGVSQNPRHKITKRGQNVTFRCDPISEHNRLYWYRQTLGQGPEFLTYFQNEAQLEKSRLLSDRFSAERPKGSFSTLEIQRTEQGDSAMYLCASSLVGGYGYTFGSGTRLTVV.